This is a list of T cell receptor beta chains from one sample in a study of response to subunit inactivated influenza vaccine. In TCRdb, the RT-PCR reads were re-called with MiXCR into one record per CDR3 protein. The table lists fewer than 550,000 distinct CDR3 sequences, less than 30% of them singletons. The material sequenced was CD4+ T cells sorted from PBMCs, taken 5 to 6 days after vaccination. The receptor set was obtained from a man aged 50-59 years who received an inactivated influenza vaccine. Both conserved end residues are part of each CDR3. D genes are given only for firm matches. For some rows the clone size is stated as once, few or many, or as a class when expanded; others skip it.

>TRBV12-3/TRBV12-4|-|TRBD1|TRBJ2-5
TGTGCCAGCAGGGCCACGGGACAGGGCAGAGAGACCCAGTACTTC
CASRATGQGRETQYF
>TRBV7-9|few|-|TRBJ1-2
TGTGCCAGCAGCTCCCGGACAGCAGGGTCTGGCTACACCTTC
CASSSRTAGSGYTF
>TRBV4-2|-|-|TRBJ2-1
TGTGCCAGCAGCTCTACACCAGCCTCCTACAATGAGCAGTTCTTC
CASSSTPASYNEQFF
>TRBV4-2|many|TRBD2|TRBJ2-1
TGTGCCAGCAGCCAAGATTACGAGCGGGAGGGCGTTTGGGAGCAGTTCTTC
CASSQDYEREGVWEQFF
>TRBV15|few|-|TRBJ2-7
TGTGCCACCAGCAGAGATAAGGGGCGCGGGGCCTACGAGCAGTACTTC
CATSRDKGRGAYEQYF
>TRBV12-3/TRBV12-4|many|-|TRBJ1-5
TGTGCCAGCAGTTTTAGGGGTCGCAATCAGCCCCAGCATTTT
CASSFRGRNQPQHF
>TRBV3-1|-|TRBD2|TRBJ2-3
TGTGCCAGCCGGAGCAGCGGGGGGGCCAGTGATACGCAGTATTTT
CASRSSGGASDTQYF
>TRBV25-1|-|-|TRBJ2-3
TGTGCCAGCAGCGTCCGGGGACTCCTTTCGGATACGCAGTATTTT
CASSVRGLLSDTQYF
>TRBV5-1|many|-|TRBJ2-1
TGCGCCAGCAGCGTCACTAGCATCGAATACAATGAGCAGTTCTTC
CASSVTSIEYNEQFF
>TRBV18|-|-|TRBJ1-5
TGTGCCAGCTCACCACAATCAGGGGGCAATCAGCCCCAGCATTTT
CASSPQSGGNQPQHF
>TRBV20-1|-|TRBD1|TRBJ2-7
TGCAGTGCCAATGGACAGGGGAGGGACTACGAGCAGTACTTC
CSANGQGRDYEQYF
>TRBV7-2|many|-|TRBJ2-3
TGTGCCAGCAGCCTTGGGGGGTATACGCAGTATTTT
CASSLGGYTQYF
>TRBV4-1|-|TRBD1|TRBJ2-2
TGCGCCAGCAGCCAATTGGGACAGGGAGCAACCGGGGAGCTGTTTTTT
CASSQLGQGATGELFF
>TRBV28|once|TRBD2|TRBJ2-7
TGTGCCAGCGGGACGGGAGGGCTGTTATCCTACGAGCAGTACTTC
CASGTGGLLSYEQYF
>TRBV10-3|many|TRBD1|TRBJ2-7
TGTGCCATCAGTCGCGGACAGGGGGCTCAAGAGCAGTACTTC
CAISRGQGAQEQYF
>TRBV20-1|once|TRBD2|TRBJ2-5
TGCAGTGCTACCACCTTGGAGCGGGGAGACGTGACCCAGTACTTC
CSATTLERGDVTQYF
>TRBV3-1|-|TRBD1|TRBJ2-1
TGTGCCAGCAGCCTGAGGGACAGGCCCAATGAGCAGTTCTTC
CASSLRDRPNEQFF
>TRBV9|few|-|TRBJ1-1
TGTGCCAGCAGCGTAGAAGGAAAGGGTCAGACTGAAGCTTTCTTT
CASSVEGKGQTEAFF
>TRBV9|few|-|TRBJ2-5
TGTGCCAGCAGCGTAGGGCTAACAGTCCAAGAGACCCAGTACTTC
CASSVGLTVQETQYF
>TRBV7-2|few|TRBD2|TRBJ2-3
TGTGCCAGCAGCCGGACTAGCCGCGCAGATACGCAGTATTTT
CASSRTSRADTQYF
>TRBV5-1|-|-|TRBJ1-1
TGCGCCAGCAGCTTATGGCAGTATTATCCTTCGAACACTGAAGCTTTCTTT
CASSLWQYYPSNTEAFF
>TRBV6-5|few|-|TRBJ2-3
TGTGCCAGCAGTTACTCGCTGACAGGCGGAGATACGCAGTATTTT
CASSYSLTGGDTQYF
>TRBV20-1|-|TRBD1|TRBJ2-2
TGCAGTGCTCCCGGGACAGGGGGATCCGGGGAGCTGTTTTTT
CSAPGTGGSGELFF
>TRBV12-3/TRBV12-4|-|TRBD1|TRBJ2-7
TGTGCCAGCAGCCCGGGACAGGGGGCCAACGAGCAGTACTTC
CASSPGQGANEQYF